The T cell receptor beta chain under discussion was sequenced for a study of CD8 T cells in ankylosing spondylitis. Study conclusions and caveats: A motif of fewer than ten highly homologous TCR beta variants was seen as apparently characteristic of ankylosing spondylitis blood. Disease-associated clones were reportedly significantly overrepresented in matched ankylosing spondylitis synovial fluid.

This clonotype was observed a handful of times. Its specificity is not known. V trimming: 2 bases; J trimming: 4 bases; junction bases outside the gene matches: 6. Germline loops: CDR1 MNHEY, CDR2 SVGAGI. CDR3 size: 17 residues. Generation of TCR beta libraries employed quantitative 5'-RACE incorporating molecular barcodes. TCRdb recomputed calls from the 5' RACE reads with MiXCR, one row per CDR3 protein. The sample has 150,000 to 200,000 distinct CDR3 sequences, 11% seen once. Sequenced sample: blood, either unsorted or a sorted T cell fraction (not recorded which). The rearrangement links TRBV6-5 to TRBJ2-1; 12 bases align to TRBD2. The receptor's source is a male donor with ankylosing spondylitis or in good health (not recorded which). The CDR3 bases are TGTGCCAGCAGTTACAAGTCTAGCGGGAGGGTGTACAATGAGCAGTTCTTC. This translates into CASSYKSSGRVYNEQFF.